This T cell receptor (beta chain) came from a study of cytomegalovirus exposure and HLA in healthy donors. Germline CDR1 reads MNHNS; CDR2 reads SASEGT. The CDR3 is made up of 13 amino acids. Trimming cost V 5 bases and J 8 bases, with 13 bases left between them. PCR amplification relied on 60 Vbeta primers (plus 13 Jbeta primers). The protocol was immunoSEQ multiplex PCR, while the TCRdb copy is restricted to in-frame clones and leaves out a portion. Altogether approximately 73,000 clones are present, 75% being singletons, with the ten largest covering around an eighth. The chain couples TRBV6-1 to TRBJ2-1, with D uncertain. This TCR came from a man aged 65 to 79 in good health and CMV-seronegative. The sequenced material came from PBMCs. Here the CDR3 reads CASSQRPRDEQFF. In nucleotides, the CDR3 is TGTGCCAGCAGTCAGAGGCCCCGCGATGAGCAGTTCTTC.